This TCR beta chain was recovered during a study of shared clonotypes between healthy human individuals (dated by TCRdb to between 2020 and 2021). About the investigation overall: The cohort comprised two women and a few men aged 18 to 49 years. For each donor, CD4 naive and CD4 memory were each run on three plates, CD8 naive on two plates, and CD8 memory on one plate. To estimate repertoire size and how much clonotype sharing occurs between individuals, the study deeply sequenced the blood TCR repertoires of a handful of healthy adults. Per donor, leukapheresis produced somewhere between about 0.9 and 9.5 billion PBMCs. To increase sequencing depth and limit assay-specific biases, TCR repertoire library preparation and sequencing were carried out by different laboratories using diverse techniques.

Using the deep immunoSEQ assay, multiplex PCR amplified TCR CDR3 regions from genomic DNA. For each cell subset, the extracted genomic DNA was distributed evenly across all wells of several immunoSEQ 96-well plates, and each plate served as one replicate. For sorted subsets, 150 to 200 ng genomic DNA, equal to some 28,000 T cell genomes, was loaded into each replicate PCR. Purified libraries were measured with a Qubit 3.0 fluorometer, size-checked on a Bioanalyzer 2100, and measured again with the KAPA Library Quantification kit. Every immunoSEQ 96-well plate was sequenced on a dedicated single-read 150-cycle Illumina NextSeq 550 flow cell. The published analysis was carried out like this. The immunoSEQ output contained only junctional sequences without quality scores, so filtering could not match that applied to full-length reads. To assign V/J genes and CDR3, sequences were annotated against IMGT germline references using PyIR, a Python wrapper for IgBLAST v1.9. Reads with weak V/J assignments (E-value above 1e-6), missing CDR3, stop codons, out-of-frame junctions, or ambiguous translated residues were removed. V3J clonotypes were defined as sequences sharing the same inferred V gene, J gene, and CDR3 amino acid sequence. Percentage overlap between repertoires was computed as shared unique clonotypes divided by the size of the smaller repertoire. Richness of each repertoire was evaluated using RTK rarefaction, the Chao1 estimator, and Recon v2.1 estimates of unobserved clonotypes. Generation probabilities were computed with OLGA for all TCRbeta clonotypes obtained by the gDNA method from several donors. TCRdb stores this immuneACCESS table with in-frame sequences only. Part of the clones is absent; in the studies checked, under half of the shortfall reflects unresolved V genes, and no reason is known for the rest. The DNA was the basis for D and trimming; V, J and clone size are from that table. Recorded for this sample are about 820,000 clones; nearly 95% of them occurred a single time. Clones ranked in the top ten supply approximately 25% of the sample.

Notes on this clone: Its binding antigen is unknown. Base quality data are lacking; no much larger clone is found one base away.

The CDR3 spans 11 residues, from the cysteine through the phenylalanine. Only the CDR3 region is kept as DNA, spanning 33 bases read in frame from base 1. V loses 5 bases of germline sequence and J loses 8 bases, and the interval between the two ends is 9 bases. CDR1 and CDR2, looked up from the germline V gene, are MGHDK and SYGVNS. Points the paper makes about the study in general: Naive subsets generally had larger estimated clonotype richness than memory subsets did. Based on pairwise subsampling, the degree of clonotype sharing among donors was expected to be affected by sequencing depth. Rarefaction of sorted-subset datasets indicated incomplete sequencing despite the large sequencing depth. Because the study included a small number of donors, the genetic and exposure-history diversity represented was limited. When several donors were compared, the shared fraction of clonotypes was about 5.4% for naive CD4, more than 3% for naive CD8, more than 2% for memory CD4, and under 0.5% for memory CD8. Sampling was limited to blood, and TCR repertoires in tissue likely differ from TCR repertoires in blood. Compared with non-shared clonotypes, clonotypes shared by all four sorted-subset donors had higher generation probabilities.

CD8 naive samples were CD45RO-negative cells positively selected for CCR7, giving a CD45RA+CCR7+ population that excluded TemRA cells. The donors were healthy, HIV-negative adults with no recently reported acute infections or vaccinations. Every donor was a Caucasian adult residing in Nashville, Tennessee, USA. Blood was collected by leukapheresis, and PBMCs were isolated by Ficoll-Histopaque density gradient centrifugation and then cryopreserved in liquid nitrogen vapor phase. Analytical flow cytometry was used to check the purity and quantity of every magnetically sorted T cell population. Genomic DNA was isolated from each sorted fraction and quantified by UV absorbance on a Nanodrop 2000c.

The sequence joins TRBV25-1 to TRBJ1-2; confidence is insufficient to name the D gene. The TCR was taken from a young man in good health. The specimen was naive CD8+ T cells sorted from blood. In light of the paper, this sample's cell subset or site label describes: CD45RA+CCR7+. The DNA sequence reads TGTGCCAGCAGTCCCGGACGGGGCTACACCTTC. Its coded protein is CASSPGRGYTF.